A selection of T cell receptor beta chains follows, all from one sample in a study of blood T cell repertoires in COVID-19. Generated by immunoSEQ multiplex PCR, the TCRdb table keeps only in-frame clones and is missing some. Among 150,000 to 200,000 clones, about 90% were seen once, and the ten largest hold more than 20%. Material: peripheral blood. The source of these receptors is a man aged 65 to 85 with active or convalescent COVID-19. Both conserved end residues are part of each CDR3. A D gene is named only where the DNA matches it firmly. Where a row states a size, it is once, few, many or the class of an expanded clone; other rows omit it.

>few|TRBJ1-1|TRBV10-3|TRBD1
CAISEAGQGMNTEAFF
TGTGCCATCAGTGAGGCGGGACAGGGAATGAACACTGAAGCTTTCTTT
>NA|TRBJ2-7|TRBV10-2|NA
CASTRTPRLVEQYF
TGCGCCAGCACCAGGACACCCCGCCTGGTGGAGCAGTACTTC
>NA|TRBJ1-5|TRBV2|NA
CASSVPRVEPQHF
TGTGCCAGCAGTGTACCCAGGGTTGAGCCCCAGCATTTT
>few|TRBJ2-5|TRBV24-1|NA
CATSDPSGAGETQYF
TGTGCCACCAGTGATCCCTCAGGGGCGGGAGAGACCCAGTACTTC
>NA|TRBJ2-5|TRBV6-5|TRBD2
CASSYGRELYF
TGTGCCAGCAGTTACGGGCGGGAGTTGTACTTC
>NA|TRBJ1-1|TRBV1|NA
CTPRVGANTEAFF
TGCACCCCCCGAGTGGGGGCGAACACTGAAGCTTTCTTT
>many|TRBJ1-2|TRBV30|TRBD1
CAWSLDRGGYTF
TGTGCCTGGAGCCTGGACAGGGGTGGCTACACCTTC
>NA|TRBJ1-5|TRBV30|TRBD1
CAWARGPEQPQHF
TGTGCCTGGGCCAGGGGGCCGGAACAGCCCCAGCATTTT
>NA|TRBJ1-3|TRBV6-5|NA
CASSGVVAGNTIYF
TGTGCCAGCTCAGGGGTTGTGGCTGGAAACACCATATATTTT
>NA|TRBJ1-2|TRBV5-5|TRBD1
CASSRTVQGASYGYTF
TGTGCCAGCAGCCGGACGGTCCAGGGGGCCAGCTATGGCTACACCTTC
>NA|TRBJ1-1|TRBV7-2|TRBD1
CASSLTGGNTEAFF
TGTGCCAGCAGCTTAACAGGGGGAAACACTGAAGCTTTCTTT
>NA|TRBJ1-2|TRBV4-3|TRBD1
CASSQDRGRSGYTF
TGCGCCAGCAGCCAAGACAGGGGGCGGTCTGGCTACACCTTC